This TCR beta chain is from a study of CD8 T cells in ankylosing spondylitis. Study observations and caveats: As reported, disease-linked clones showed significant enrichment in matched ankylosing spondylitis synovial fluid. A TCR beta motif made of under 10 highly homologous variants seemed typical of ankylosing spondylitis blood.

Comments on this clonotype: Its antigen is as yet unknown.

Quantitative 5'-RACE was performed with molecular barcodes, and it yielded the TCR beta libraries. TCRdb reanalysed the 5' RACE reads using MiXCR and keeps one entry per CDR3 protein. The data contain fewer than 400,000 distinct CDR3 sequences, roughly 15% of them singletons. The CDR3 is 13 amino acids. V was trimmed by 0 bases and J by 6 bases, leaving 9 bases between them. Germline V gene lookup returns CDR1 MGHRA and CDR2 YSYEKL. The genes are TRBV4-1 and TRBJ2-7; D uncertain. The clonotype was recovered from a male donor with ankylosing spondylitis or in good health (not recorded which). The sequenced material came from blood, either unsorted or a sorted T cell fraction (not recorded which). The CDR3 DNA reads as TGCGCCAGCAGCCAAGAAGGGCAGGCCGAGCAGTACTTC. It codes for CASSQEGQAEQYF.